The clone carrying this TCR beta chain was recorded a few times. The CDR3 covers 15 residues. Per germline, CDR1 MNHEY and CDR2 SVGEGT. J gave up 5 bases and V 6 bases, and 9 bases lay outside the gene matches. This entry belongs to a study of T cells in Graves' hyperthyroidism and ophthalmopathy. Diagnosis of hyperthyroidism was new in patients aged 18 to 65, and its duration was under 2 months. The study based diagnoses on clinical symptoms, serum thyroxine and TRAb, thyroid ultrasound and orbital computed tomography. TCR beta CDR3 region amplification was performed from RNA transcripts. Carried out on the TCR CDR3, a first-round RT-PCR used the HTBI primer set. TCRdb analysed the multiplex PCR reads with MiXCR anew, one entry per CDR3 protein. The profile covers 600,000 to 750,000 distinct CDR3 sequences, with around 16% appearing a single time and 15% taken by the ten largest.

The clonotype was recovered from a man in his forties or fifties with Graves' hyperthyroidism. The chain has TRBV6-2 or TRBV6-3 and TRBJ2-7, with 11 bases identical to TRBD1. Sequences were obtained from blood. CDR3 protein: CASSLVLGQGDEQYF. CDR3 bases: TGTGCCAGCAGCTTAGTTTTGGGACAGGGGGACGAGCAGTACTTC.